Below are 10 T cell receptor beta chains sequenced from a single sample in a study of control samples from healthy donors and cancer patients. Sequenced by immunoSEQ multiplex PCR; TCRdb stores in-frame clones only, minus some. Of about 160,000 clones in the sample, about 95% were seen once. The source material was PBMCs. These receptors all come from a man in his sixties with colorectal cancer.

This clone was picked up one time. The rearrangement uses TRBV6-1 and TRBJ2-1; 7 bases are a match to TRBD1. The CDR3 length is 12 residues. CDR1 is MNHNS and CDR2 is SASEGT in the germline V gene. V shed 3 bases, J shed 10 bases, and the junction held 3 bases outside the gene matches. The CDR3 sequence is CASSDTGDEQFF. The DNA of the CDR3 is TGTGCCAGCAGTGATACAGGGGACGAGCAGTTCTTC.

This chain uses TRBV3-1 (or the pseudogene TRBV3-2) with TRBJ2-4; D is unclear. The V gene lost 0 bases and the J gene lost 0 bases, with 12 bases spanning the gap. CDR1 and CDR2 (germline): LGHDT, YNNKEL (reference sequence). This CDR3 contains 17 residues. CDR3 nucleotides: TGTGCCAGCAGCCAAGAAGAATTGGGCCCAGCCAAAAACATTCAGTACTTC. It yields the protein CASSQEELGPAKNIQYF.

The J gene is TRBJ1-2, the V gene TRBV7-9; 7 nucleotides match TRBD1. V lost 5 bases, J lost 8 bases, and 8 bases stayed unmatched. The CDR3 is 13 amino acids. Germline-derived CDR1 and CDR2 are SEHNR and FQNEAQ (reference sequence). CDR3 loop: CASSAPDRVGYTF. CDR3 DNA: TGTGCCAGCAGCGCCCCTGACAGGGTAGGCTACACCTTC.

The chain combines TRBV28 with TRBJ1-2; the D gene is possibly TRBD1 (6 bases). The CDR3 loop spans 15 amino acids. The germline gives CDR1 MDHEN, CDR2 SYDVKM. V dropped 2 bases and J dropped 1 base, with 11 bases sitting between them. CDR3 bases: TGTGCCAGCAGTTTACAGGGGAAGGGTAACTATGGCTACACCTTC. Its protein product is CASSLQGKGNYGYTF.

V gene TRBV11-2 combines with J gene TRBJ1-4; a possible D gene is TRBD1 (5 bases). Per the germline V gene, CDR1 is SGHAT and CDR2 is FQNNGV. The CDR3 is 15 amino acids. V was cut by 3 bases and J by 7 bases, with 15 bases left in between. CDR3 amino acids: CASSFTGPRSEKLFF. Written as DNA, the CDR3 is TGTGCCAGCAGCTTCACAGGCCCCAGGTCTGAAAAACTGTTTTTT.

V usage is TRBV4-2 and J usage is TRBJ1-2; D may be TRBD1 (6 bases). With 2 bases removed from V and 8 bases from J, the gap between germline ends came to 15 bases. The CDR3 covers 14 residues. Germline V gives CDR1 LGHNA, CDR2 YNFKEQ. The CDR3 protein is CASSQQQGIVGYTF. The CDR3 region has the DNA TGTGCCAGCAGCCAACAACAGGGAATAGTGGGCTACACCTTC.

The genes are TRBV6-4 and TRBJ1-2, with D maybe TRBD1 (6 bases). This CDR3 spans 13 amino acids. Between the trimmed V and J ends, which lost 5 bases and 2 bases, there was a span of 9 bases. From germline, CDR1 is MRHNA and CDR2 SNTAGT. CDR3 protein: CASSKDSNYGYTF. The CDR3 DNA reads as TGTGCCAGCAGTAAGGACAGCAACTATGGCTACACCTTC.

The V call is TRBV24-1, the J call TRBJ1-2; TRBD1 might be the D (5 bases). Trimming took off 7 bases at V and 0 bases at J, with 14 bases between the two ends. Looked up from germline, CDR1 is KGHDR and CDR2 is SFDVKD. The CDR3 has 15 amino acids. The DNA for the CDR3 is TGTGCCACCAGCGCAGACAGCGGGTCTAACTATGGCTACACCTTC. Its protein product is CATSADSGSNYGYTF.

The chain carries TRBV20-1 and TRBJ2-7, with 9 bases identical to TRBD1. The V segment lost 3 bases and the J segment 7 bases; nucleotides outside the gene matches: 10. The V gene's germline CDR1 is DFQATT and CDR2 SNEGSKA (reference sequence). The CDR3 sequence is 14 residues long. DNA for the CDR3: TGCAGTGCTAGTCCCGGGACAGGGTTTCGGGAGCAGTACTTC. Translating gives CSASPGTGFREQYF.

This rearrangement joins TRBV7-2 to TRBJ1-5; D may be TRBD1 (5 bases). This CDR3 contains 12 residues. V lost 2 bases to trimming and J lost 6 bases, with 5 bases between them. Germline assignment: CDR1 SGHTA and CDR2 FQGNSA. The CDR3 spells CASSLRGQPQHF. CDR3 sequence (DNA): TGTGCCAGCAGCTTAAGGGGTCAGCCCCAGCATTTT.